This entry describes one TCR beta chain. Antigen specificity is unknown. This sample is part of a study of CD8 T cells in ankylosing spondylitis. Whole-study findings and limits: It appeared that ankylosing spondylitis blood was characterized by a TCR beta motif of several highly homologous variants. There were earlier reports of some motif variants in reactive arthritis synovial fluid and blood.

In making TCR beta libraries, quantitative 5'-RACE with molecular barcodes was used. TCRdb independently ran MiXCR on the 5' RACE reads; one entry per CDR3 protein. The data hold a few hundred thousand distinct CDR3 sequences, with 20% to 25% observed a single time. The TCR originated in a male donor with ankylosing spondylitis. Material for sequencing was blood, either unsorted or a sorted T cell fraction (not recorded which).

CDR3 nucleotide sequence: TGCGCCAGCAGCTCCGGCCGGGGGCGAGAGACCCAGTACTTC. Its protein is CASSSGRGRETQYF. The V gene is TRBV5-1, the J gene TRBJ2-5; TRBD1 or TRBD2 may be the D gene (6 bases each). CDR1 and CDR2 from the germline V gene are SGHRS and YFSETQ. Between the trimmed V and J ends, which lost 3 bases and 4 bases, there was a span of 13 bases. CDR3 length equals 14 residues.